The rows below give T cell receptor beta chains drawn from one sample of a study of CD8+ T cells in alopecia areata. TCRdb keeps only in-frame clones here, not all; method: immunoSEQ multiplex PCR. Of roughly 130,000 clones listed, 45% to 65% are singletons. The sequencing used CD4+ T cells sorted from blood, collected at week 0. These receptors came from a human donor with alopecia areata. The CDR3 runs from the conserved cysteine through the conserved F or W. Fields, in order: clone size, D gene, J gene, V gene, CDR3 protein, CDR3 DNA. A D gene is named only where the DNA matches it firmly. Size is omitted from some rows. Given values are once, few, many or a class for expanded clones.

>few|TRBD1|TRBJ2-6|TRBV10-3
CATQDRGRGANVLTF
TGTGCCACCCAGGACAGGGGGCGTGGGGCCAACGTCCTGACTTTC
>-|TRBD2|TRBJ2-3|TRBV29-1
CSVVLRGGLPDTQYF
TGCAGCGTTGTTTTGCGGGGGGGCCTACCAGATACGCAGTATTTT
>-|-|TRBJ2-1|TRBV9
CASSVGPGSSYNEQFF
TGTGCCAGCAGCGTAGGGCCGGGAAGCTCCTACAATGAGCAGTTCTTC
>-|-|TRBJ2-2|TRBV7-3
CASSSTSTGELFF
TGTGCCAGCAGCTCCACTTCCACCGGGGAGCTGTTTTTT
>-|-|TRBJ1-1|TRBV7-8
CASREVPTEAFF
TGTGCCAGCAGAGAGGTTCCCACTGAAGCTTTCTTT
>few|-|TRBJ1-2|TRBV5-1
CASSFTGPGGYTF
TGCGCCAGCAGCTTCACAGGCCCGGGAGGCTACACCTTC
>-|TRBD1|TRBJ2-4|TRBV27
CASSLFPQQGVQNIQYF
TGTGCCAGCAGTTTATTCCCCCAACAGGGGGTCCAAAACATTCAGTACTTC
>-|-|TRBJ2-7|TRBV21-1
CASSEIRGQREQYF
TGTGCCAGCAGCGAGATCAGGGGGCAGAGGGAGCAGTACTTC
>-|TRBD1|TRBJ1-2|TRBV5-1
CASSPGTGVIGYTF
TGCGCCAGCAGCCCCGGGACAGGGGTCATTGGCTACACCTTC
>-|-|TRBJ1-2|TRBV6-6
CASSYGGGSRDGYTF
TGTGCCAGCAGTTACGGTGGCGGCTCTCGGGATGGCTACACCTTC
>-|TRBD1|TRBJ1-2|TRBV5-1
CASREGTGGGYTF
TGCGCCAGCAGAGAGGGGACAGGGGGAGGCTACACCTTC
>-|-|TRBJ2-2|TRBV19
CASSILNTGELFF
TGTGCCAGTAGTATCCTGAACACCGGGGAGCTGTTTTTT
>-|TRBD2|TRBJ2-1|TRBV6-1
CASSTELADYNEQFF
TGTGCCAGCAGCACCGAGCTAGCGGATTACAATGAGCAGTTCTTC
>-|-|TRBJ2-3|TRBV5-6
CASSLDPGNTDTQYF
TGTGCCAGCAGCTTGGACCCAGGGAACACAGATACGCAGTATTTT
>once|TRBD2|TRBJ2-3|TRBV9
CASSTLAGNTDTQYF
TGTGCCAGCAGCACCCTAGCGGGGAACACAGATACGCAGTATTTT
>-|TRBD1|TRBJ2-7|TRBV7-2
CASSLWAGGNYEQYF
TGTGCCAGCAGCTTATGGGCAGGGGGAAACTACGAGCAGTACTTC
>-|-|TRBJ1-2|TRBV19
CASSMSRDDYGYTF
TGTGCCAGTAGTATGTCTAGAGATGATTATGGCTACACCTTC
>-|-|TRBJ1-2|TRBV6-5
CASSYSYRNIRGYTF
TGTGCCAGCAGTTACTCCTACAGGAATATACGGGGCTACACCTTC
>-|TRBD1|TRBJ2-7|TRBV6-6
CASRGTGFSYEQYF
TGTGCCAGCAGAGGGACAGGGTTCTCCTACGAGCAGTACTTC
>-|TRBD2|TRBJ2-1|TRBV14
CASSSSGRINEQFF
TGTGCCAGCAGCTCTAGCGGGAGGATCAATGAGCAGTTCTTC
>-|-|TRBJ1-6|TRBV9
CASSVREDSSPLHF
TGTGCCAGCAGCGTGCGGGAGGATAGTTCACCCCTCCACTTT
>-|-|TRBJ1-1|TRBV29-1
CSVEVGSRNTEAFF
TGCAGCGTTGAAGTCGGCAGCAGGAACACTGAAGCTTTCTTT
>few|TRBD1|TRBJ1-2|TRBV5-1
CASSSTGAGGYTF
TGCGCCAGCAGCTCGACAGGGGCCGGTGGCTACACCTTC
>-|-|TRBJ1-5|TRBV15
CATSRDTSNQPQHF
TGTGCCACCAGCAGAGATACGAGCAATCAGCCCCAGCATTTT
>once|-|TRBJ2-5|TRBV9
CASSVSGPQETQYF
TGTGCCAGCAGTGTCTCGGGACCGCAAGAGACCCAGTACTTC
>-|TRBD1|TRBJ1-4|TRBV25-1
CASRGQGYEKLFF
TGTGCCAGCAGGGGACAGGGTTATGAAAAACTGTTTTTT
>-|-|TRBJ2-7|TRBV10-3
CAISEPTGTAPGEQYF
TGTGCCATCAGTGAGCCCACCGGGACCGCCCCTGGGGAGCAGTACTTC
>-|-|TRBJ1-2|TRBV10-3
CAISGREGLWRGYTF
TGTGCCATCAGTGGGCGTGAGGGGCTGTGGAGGGGCTACACCTTC
>-|-|TRBJ2-7|TRBV5-1
CASSRGTSGYEQYF
TGCGCCAGCAGCCGAGGGACCAGCGGGTACGAGCAGTACTTC
>-|-|TRBJ2-1|TRBV7-2
CASSLARMGNEQFF
TGTGCCAGCAGCTTAGCTCGGATGGGAAATGAGCAGTTCTTC
>-|-|TRBJ2-5|TRBV30
CAWSAGGIQETQYF
TGTGCCTGGAGTGCAGGGGGGATCCAAGAGACCCAGTACTTC
>-|-|TRBJ1-1|TRBV28
CASSFRGTAFF
TGTGCCAGCAGTTTCAGAGGGACGGCTTTCTTT
>-|TRBD1|TRBJ1-4|TRBV5-1
CASSQKTGGSEKLFF
TGCGCCAGCAGCCAGAAGACAGGGGGGAGTGAAAAACTGTTTTTT